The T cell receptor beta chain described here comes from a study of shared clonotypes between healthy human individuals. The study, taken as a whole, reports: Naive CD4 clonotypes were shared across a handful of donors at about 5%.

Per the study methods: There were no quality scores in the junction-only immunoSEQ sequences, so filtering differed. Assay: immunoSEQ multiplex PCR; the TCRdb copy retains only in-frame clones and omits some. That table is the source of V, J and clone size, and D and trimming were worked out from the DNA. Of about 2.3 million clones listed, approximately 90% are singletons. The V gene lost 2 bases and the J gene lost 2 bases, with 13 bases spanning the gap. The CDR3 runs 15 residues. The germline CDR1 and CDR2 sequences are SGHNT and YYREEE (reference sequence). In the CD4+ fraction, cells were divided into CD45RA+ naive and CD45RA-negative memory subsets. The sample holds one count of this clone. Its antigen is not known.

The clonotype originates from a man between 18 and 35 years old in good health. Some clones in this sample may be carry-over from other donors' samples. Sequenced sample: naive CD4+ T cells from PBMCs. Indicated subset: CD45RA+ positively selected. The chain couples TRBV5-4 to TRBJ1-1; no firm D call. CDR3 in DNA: TGTGCCAGCAGCTTCCAACTTCCCACCAACACTGAAGCTTTCTTT. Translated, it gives CASSFQLPTNTEAFF. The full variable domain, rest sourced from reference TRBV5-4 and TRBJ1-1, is ETGVTQSPTHLIKTRGQQVTLRCSSQSGHNTVSWYQQALGQGPQFIFQYYREEENGRGNFPPRFSGLQFPNYSSELNVNALELDDSALYLCASSFQLPTNTEAFFGQGTRLTVV.